The 29 T cell receptor beta chains below come from one sample, sequenced in a study of cytomegalovirus exposure and HLA in healthy donors. Measured with immunoSEQ multiplex PCR; TCRdb has only the in-frame clones, and not every one. The table has fewer than 140,000 clones, 88% seen once. The sequenced sample was PBMCs. These receptors were obtained from a woman under 30 in good health and CMV-seropositive.

This chain uses TRBV11-3 with TRBJ2-1; 8 nucleotides match TRBD1. V was pared by 3 bases and J by 6 bases, with 7 bases of the junction left unmatched. Germline V gene data show CDR1 as SGHNT and CDR2 as YENEEA. The CDR3 extends over 15 amino acids. The CDR3 region is CASSFRQGLGNEQFF. Here the CDR3 DNA reads TGTGCCAGCAGCTTCAGACAGGGGTTGGGCAATGAGCAGTTCTTC.

This clone showed up just a few times. J is TRBJ1-2 and V is TRBV2, with TRBD1 as a possible D gene (6 bases). Per germline, CDR1 SNHLY and CDR2 FYNNEI. The CDR3 is 12 residues long. Between the trimmed V and J ends, which lost 6 bases and 8 bases, there was a span of 13 bases. In DNA form, the CDR3 reads TGTGCCAGCAGCTACACACAGGGAGGCTACACCTTC. Protein: CASSYTQGGYTF.

This clone was counted a few times. The CDR3 DNA sequence: TGTGCCAGCAGTGAAGCTAGCGGGGGGGCCCGGTGGCATGAGCAGTTCTTC. Translation: CASSEASGGARWHEQFF. The V and J genes are TRBV6-1 and TRBJ2-1; 11 nucleotides match TRBD2. The germline gives CDR1 MNHNS, CDR2 SASEGT. The length of the CDR3 is 17 residues. Losses at the gene ends were 0 bases for V and 8 bases for J; bases not matched to a gene: 9.

Concerning this clone itself: The CDR3 does not end in the conserved phenylalanine or tryptophan, so this is likely a read error. The DNA is left out, because the CDR3 cannot be placed on it with certainty; the CDR3 is given as TCRdb lists it. This chain links TRBV11-2 with TRBJ2-7; no DNA check was done on the table's D call, TRBD2. The length of the CDR3 is 10 amino acids, counting both ends. Germline CDR1 and CDR2: SGHAT and FQNNGV. CDR3 region: CASSFGTYSN.

The chain uses TRBV7-9 and TRBJ2-3; TRBD2 matches at 12 bases. This CDR3 has 17 residues. Per germline, CDR1 SEHNR and CDR2 FQNEAQ (reference sequence). J lost 2 bases, V lost 11 bases, and 14 bases had no gene match. In DNA, the CDR3 is TGTGCCGGAACCCCCAGCCGACTAGCGGGGGTCACAGATACGCAGTATTTT. Translation gives CAGTPSRLAGVTDTQYF.

V and J are TRBV11-2 and TRBJ2-4, with 7 nucleotides matching TRBD1. Germline V gene lookup returns CDR1 SGHAT and CDR2 FQNNGV. This CDR3 region has 16 residues. Trimming removed 2 bases from V and 2 bases from J; junction bases left unmatched: 6. Here the CDR3 reads CASSLRQGLTKNIQYF. Written as DNA, the CDR3 is TGTGCCAGCAGCTTAAGACAGGGATTAACCAAAAACATTCAGTACTTC.

V and J are TRBV20-1 and TRBJ2-3; no clear D. V lost 6 bases and J lost 2, with 6 bases in between. Germline-derived CDR1 and CDR2 are DFQATT and SNEGSKA (reference sequence). This CDR3 has 11 amino acids. The CDR3 region has the DNA TGCAGTGCGTTCAACACAGATACGCAGTATTTT. It yields the protein CSAFNTDTQYF.

The gene calls are TRBV2 and TRBJ1-6; 7 positions match TRBD1. Germline V gives CDR1 SNHLY, CDR2 FYNNEI. There are 14 residues in the CDR3. V lost 7 bases and J lost 6; bases outside the gene matches: 6. CDR3 bases: TGTGCCAGCATCCCTGACAGGGCTAATTCACCCCTCCACTTT. Its protein product is CASIPDRANSPLHF.

The genes are TRBV6-6 and TRBJ2-2, with TRBD1 as a possible D gene (5 bases). V was trimmed by 8 bases and J by 4 bases, leaving 14 bases between them. CDR1 is MNHNY and CDR2 is SVGAGI in the germline V gene (reference sequence). There are 14 residues in the CDR3. The CDR3 region has the DNA TGTGCCAGCGGATGGCCAGACAGCACCGGGGAGCTGTTTTTT. Protein: CASGWPDSTGELFF.

The rearrangement joins TRBV19 to TRBJ1-5, with D hard to call. This CDR3 region has 12 residues. Trimming removed 9 bases at V and 3 bases at J, with 9 bases between. Germline assignment: CDR1 LNHDA and CDR2 SQIVND (reference sequence). CDR3 DNA sequence: TGTGCCAGCGGGAGGGACAATCAGCCCCAGCATTTT. Residues: CASGRDNQPQHF.

J is TRBJ2-5 and V is TRBV2; 7 bases are a match to TRBD2. The length of the CDR3 is 13 residues. Per germline, CDR1 SNHLY and CDR2 FYNNEI. With 3 bases clipped from V and 7 bases from J, the junction kept 5 bases outside the gene matches. DNA of the CDR3: TGTGCCAGCAGTGAGGGGGGGTGGGGGACCCAGTACTTC. Its protein product is CASSEGGWGTQYF.

The chain employs TRBV11-2 and TRBJ1-5; D gene uncertain. This CDR3 contains 14 residues. Looked up from germline, CDR1 is SGHAT and CDR2 is FQNNGV. V gave up 3 bases and J gave up 5 bases, with 11 bases separating them. The CDR3 here is CASSFSGSDQPQHF. The CDR3 DNA reads as TGTGCCAGCAGCTTTTCGGGGTCTGATCAGCCCCAGCATTTT.

The V and J genes are TRBV27 and TRBJ1-4; 7 nucleotides align to TRBD1. Germline assignment: CDR1 MNHEY and CDR2 SMNVEV (reference sequence). This CDR3 is built from 15 residues. Losses at the gene ends were 4 bases for V and 7 bases for J; bases not matched to a gene: 9. CDR3 nucleotides: TGTGCCAGCAGTTCCACCAGGGGGGCCCTTGAAAAACTGTTTTTT. Protein product: CASSSTRGALEKLFF.

The chain employs TRBV4-3 and TRBJ2-5; 12 positions agree with TRBD2. V shed 0 bases and J 4 bases; nucleotides not matched to a gene: 6. The germline gives CDR1 LGHNA, CDR2 YSLEER. The CDR3 totals 17 residues. CDR3 DNA sequence: TGCGCCAGCAGCCAAGAGCTAGCGGGGGGGCCTGGAGAGACCCAGTACTTC. Its protein is CASSQELAGGPGETQYF.

The gene calls are TRBV19 and TRBJ2-6; 7 nucleotides agree with TRBD2. CDR3 size: 13 residues. CDR1 LNHDA and CDR2 SQIVND come from the germline V gene (reference sequence). V dropped 7 bases and J dropped 3; count of bases not matched to a gene: 0. The CDR3 bases are TGTGCCAGTACGGGGGGTGGGGCCAACGTCCTGACTTTC. It codes for CASTGGGANVLTF.

V gene TRBV28 combines with J gene TRBJ2-3; 8 bases match TRBD1. The germline gives CDR1 MDHEN, CDR2 SYDVKM. The CDR3 contains 14 residues. Losses at the gene ends were 7 bases for V and 2 bases for J; bases not matched to a gene: 5. CDR3: CASTRQGTTDTQYF. Written as DNA, the CDR3 is TGTGCCAGCACCCGACAGGGGACCACAGATACGCAGTATTTT. Filled out from reference TRBV28 and TRBJ2-3, the complete variable domain reads DVKVTQSSRYLVKRTGEKVFLECVQDMDHENMFWYRQDPGLGLRLIYFSYDVKMKEKGDIPEGYSVSREKKERFSLILESASTNQTSMYLCASTRQGTTDTQYFGPGTRLTVL.

This sequence joins TRBV4-3 and TRBJ2-1; 8 bases fit TRBD2. Losses at the gene ends were 5 bases for V and 9 bases for J; bases not matched to a gene: 6. Germline CDR1 LGHNA, CDR2 YSLEER. CDR3 length: 13 amino acids. DNA for the CDR3: TGCGCCAGCAGCGCCGGGGGGGCTCTTGAGCAGTTCTTC. Amino acid sequence: CASSAGGALEQFF.

The chain recombines TRBV18 with TRBJ2-2, with D possibly matching TRBD1 (6 bases). Trimming removed 6 bases at V and 3 bases at J, with 17 bases between. This CDR3 is built from 16 residues. The germline V gene has CDR1 KGHSH and CDR2 LQKENI. In DNA, the CDR3 is TGTGCCAGCTCCCCGACTGAGACAGGCGACACCGGGGAGCTGTTTTTT. Residues: CASSPTETGDTGELFF.

The chain links TRBV7-8 to TRBJ2-7; D ambiguous. Germline values: CDR1 SGHVS, CDR2 FQNEAQ. V was shortened by 1 base and J by 1 base, with 11 bases between the two germline ends. CDR3 length: 15 residues. The CDR3 region has the DNA TGTGCCAGCAGCTTAGTCCCAGGTCCATCCTACGAGCAGTACTTC. As protein: CASSLVPGPSYEQYF.

The V gene is TRBV28, the J gene TRBJ1-2, with TRBD1 matching 8 bases. With 3 bases clipped from V and 8 bases from J, the junction kept 5 bases outside the gene matches. CDR3 length equals 13 residues. Germline CDR1 is MDHEN and CDR2 is SYDVKM. In DNA, the CDR3 is TGTGCCAGCAGTTTCGCAGGGGGCAGAGGCTACACCTTC. Amino acid sequence: CASSFAGGRGYTF.

The rearrangement joins TRBV2 to TRBJ1-1, with TRBD1 as a possible D gene (5 bases). Germline V CDR1 and CDR2: SNHLY, FYNNEI. V was trimmed by 3 bases and J by 2 bases, leaving 10 bases between them. This CDR3 region has 14 residues. CDR3: CASSEEGINTEAFF. The CDR3 region has the DNA TGTGCCAGCAGTGAGGAGGGGATAAACACTGAAGCTTTCTTT. The complete variable domain, with remaining parts taken from reference TRBV2 and TRBJ1-1, reads EPEVTQTPSHQVTQMGQEVILRCVPISNHLYFYWYRQILGQKVEFLVSFYNNEISEKSEIFDDQFSVERPDGSNFTLKIRSTKLEDSAMYFCASSEEGINTEAFFGQGTRLTVV.

This chain joins TRBV4-1 and TRBJ2-1; 11 bases match TRBD2. The germline gives CDR1 MGHRA, CDR2 YSYEKL. V lost 1 base and J lost 15; bases outside the gene matches: 2. The CDR3 runs to 12 residues. Here the CDR3 reads CASSQVAGGRFF. DNA of the CDR3: TGCGCCAGCAGCCAAGTAGCGGGGGGGAGGTTCTTC.

The V call is TRBV27, the J call TRBJ2-7; 7 bases match TRBD2. The CDR3 covers 12 residues. Trimming cost V 6 bases and J 3 bases; bases outside gene matches: 2. Germline CDR1 MNHEY, CDR2 SMNVEV (reference sequence). Written as DNA, the CDR3 is TGTGCCAGCAGGCCGGGGGGCTACGAGCAGTACGTC. Its protein is CASRPGGYEQYV.

The chain is built from TRBV4-1 and TRBJ1-5, with D uncertain. V was shortened by 1 base and J by 4 bases, with 8 bases between the two germline ends. Germline CDR1 and CDR2: MGHRA and YSYEKL. The CDR3 length is 14 residues. CDR3 protein: CASSQAGGNQPQHF. The CDR3 bases are TGCGCCAGCAGCCAAGCCGGCGGAAATCAGCCCCAGCATTTT.

V and J are TRBV6-1 and TRBJ2-3, with 12 bases identical to TRBD2. CDR3 size: 16 residues. V shed 4 bases and J 3 bases; nucleotides not matched to a gene: 5. Germline-derived CDR1 and CDR2 are MNHNS and SASEGT. The CDR3 coding sequence is TGTGCCAGCAGTGGAACTAGCGGGGGGACTACAGATACGCAGTATTTT. Translating it yields CASSGTSGGTTDTQYF.

V usage is TRBV5-8 and J usage is TRBJ1-2, with 7 bases that match TRBD1. The CDR3 runs to 17 residues. The germline V gene has CDR1 SGHTS and CDR2 YDEGEE. The V segment lost 3 bases and the J segment 3 bases; nucleotides outside the gene matches: 14. In nucleotides, the CDR3 is TGTGCCAGCAGCTACATTACGACCGGGACAGCCGACTATGGCTACACCTTC. It codes for CASSYITTGTADYGYTF.

This clone is a singleton in its sample. Other DNA sequences within the sample encode an identical CDR3. The chain employs TRBV30 and TRBJ1-1; D is uncertain. CDR3 size: 12 residues. The V and J ends lost 5 bases and 7 bases respectively, with 14 bases between them. Germline CDR1 reads GTSNPN; CDR2 reads SVGIG (reference sequence). The CDR3 spells CAWGGGCDEAFF. The CDR3 DNA reads TGTGCCTGGGGCGGAGGGTGTGATGAAGCTTTCTTT. The full variable domain, in which reference TRBV30 and TRBJ1-1 provide the parts outside the CDR3, is SQTIHQWPATLVQPVGSPLSLECTVEGTSNPNLYWYRQAAGRGLQLLFYSVGIGQISSEVPQNLSASRPQDRQFILSSKKLLLSDSGFYLCAWGGGCDEAFFGQGTRLTVV.

This chain joins TRBV18 and TRBJ1-2; TRBD1 is a possible D gene (5 bases). Germline values: CDR1 KGHSH, CDR2 LQKENI. The ends were cut back, 2 bases at V and 8 bases at J, with 9 bases in the middle. The CDR3 is 12 residues long. CDR3 amino acids: CASSPMSGGYTF. The CDR3 DNA follows: TGTGCCAGCTCACCAATGTCAGGGGGCTACACCTTC.

The chain combines TRBV7-9 with TRBJ1-1; D is perhaps TRBD1 (5 bases). Germline V lookup: CDR1 SEHNR, CDR2 FQNEAQ (reference sequence). V was shortened by 2 bases and J by 5 bases, with 12 bases between the two germline ends. CDR3 size: 14 residues. CDR3 nucleotide sequence: TGTGCCAGCAGCTTACGACAGCAGGGTACTGAAGCTTTCTTT. Encoded protein: CASSLRQQGTEAFF.